These 4 T cell receptor beta chains came from one sample sequenced in a study of molecular identifiers for immune sequencing clone quantification. TCRdb reanalysed the PCR reads using MiXCR and keeps one entry per CDR3 protein. The sample lists about 640,000 distinct CDR3 sequences; 15% to 20% were seen once. The sequenced material came from naive CD8+ T cells from blood, with Jurkat cell RNA spiked in. As to subset: FACS-sorted CD8+CD4-CCR7+CD45RA+ naive T cells. All receptors come from a human donor in good health. Some libraries in this study had Jurkat cell RNA spiked in.

This clonotype showed up just a few times. This chain connects TRBV20-1 to TRBJ2-7; unclear D gene. V gave up 3 bases and J gave up 0 bases, with 9 bases separating them. From germline, CDR1 is DFQATT and CDR2 SNEGSKA (reference sequence). The CDR3 extends over 13 amino acids. In DNA, the CDR3 is TGCAGTGCTAGTGAGCGCCTCTCCTACGAGCAGTACTTC. Amino acids: CSASERLSYEQYF.

A note on this clonotype: The junction departs from the called germline gene at one end, perhaps through a read error. The gene calls are TRBV6-5 and TRBJ2-3; TRBD2 matches 15 bases. The V gene's germline CDR1 is MNHEY and CDR2 SVGAGI. This CDR3 comprises 18 residues. The CDR3 reads CTSSFGTSGGHSTDTQYF. In DNA, the CDR3 is TGTACCAGCAGTTTTGGGACTAGCGGGGGGCATAGCACAGACACGCAGTATTTT.

The J gene is TRBJ2-3, the V gene TRBV13; tentatively, D is TRBD2 (5 bases). Trimming cost V 5 bases and J 0 bases, with 33 bases left between them. The germline V gene encodes CDR1 PRHDT and CDR2 FYEKMQ (reference sequence). CDR3 length equals 22 residues. In DNA, the CDR3 is TGTGCCAGCAGCGCACACTTGACCAACCTCCCCACGGGGTCTGGGAGCACAGATACGCAGTATTTT. Translated: CASSAHLTNLPTGSGSTDTQYF. The full variable domain, completed using reference TRBV13 and TRBJ2-3, is AAGVIQSPRHLIKEKRETATLKCYPIPRHDTVYWYQQGPGQDPQFLISFYEKMQSDKGSIPDRFSAQQFSDYHSELNMSSLELGDSALYFCASSAHLTNLPTGSGSTDTQYFGPGTRLTVL.

This clonotype appeared a few times. The V and J genes are TRBV4-1 and TRBJ2-3; TRBD2 aligns across 9 bases. CDR3 length equals 17 residues. V trimming: 0 bases; J trimming: 5 bases; junction bases outside the gene matches: 9. CDR1 MGHRA and CDR2 YSYEKL come from the germline V gene. The CDR3, as DNA: TGCGCCAGCAGCCAAGATGGGGGCGGGAGGGGTGAAGATACGCAGTATTTT. It specifies CASSQDGGGRGEDTQYF.